These 2 T cell receptor beta chains were all obtained from the same sample, sequenced in a study of beta chain features in type 1 diabetes. The authors reverse transcribed all of the isolated RNA, so sequencing captured expressed TCRB transcripts. Assay: immunoSEQ multiplex PCR; the TCRdb copy retains only in-frame clones and omits some. The sample lists roughly 500,000 clones, about an eighth occurring once. Sequenced input: naive CD4+ T cells from blood. The source of these receptors is a woman aged 18 to 35 in good health.

This clone was picked up a small number of times. The gene calls are TRBV14 and TRBJ2-5; 8 bases match TRBD1. The CDR3 consists of 14 residues. The germline gives CDR1 SGHDN, CDR2 FVKESK. Germline trimming cut 4 bases from V and 2 bases from J; bases unmatched to any gene: 3. The CDR3 region is CASSRRTGQETQYF. CDR3 bases: TGTGCCAGCAGCCGGAGGACAGGGCAAGAGACCCAGTACTTC.

This clone was recorded a few times. The V call is TRBV2, the J call TRBJ1-1; the D gene is possibly TRBD1 (5 bases). V shed 6 bases and J shed 1 base, with 12 bases lying between them. CDR1 and CDR2 (germline): SNHLY, FYNNEI. The CDR3 extends over 14 amino acids. In DNA, the CDR3 is TGTGCCAGCAGCGACCCAACAGGGAACACTGAAGCTTTCTTT. Its translation is CASSDPTGNTEAFF.